The 30 T cell receptor beta chains below were found in one sample sequenced in a study of OX40 agonist ivuxolimab in advanced cancers. Sequencing was performed with immunoSEQ multiplex PCR; in TCRdb, only in-frame clones are kept and a portion is missing. Among tens of thousands of clones listed, less than 95% were seen once. This specimen was CD4+ or CD8+ T cells sorted from blood, taken in a trial of the OX40 agonist ivuxolimab. These receptors were taken from an adult with an advanced solid tumor such as melanoma, head and neck, liver or kidney cancer.

The rearrangement links TRBV19 to TRBJ2-5, with 8 bases identical to TRBD2. CDR1 is LNHDA and CDR2 is SQIVND in the germline V gene (reference sequence). V trimming: 4 bases; J trimming: 1 base; junction bases outside the gene matches: 14. The CDR3 has 18 residues. This CDR3 is CASSSPRNGRAIQETQYF. DNA for the CDR3: TGTGCCAGTAGTAGCCCTCGAAACGGGAGGGCAATCCAAGAGACCCAGTACTTC.

The chain recombines TRBV7-9 with TRBJ2-2; D possibly corresponds to TRBD2 (6 bases). CDR1 SEHNR and CDR2 FQNEAQ come from the germline V gene (reference sequence). V lost 6 bases to trimming and J lost 1 base, with 15 bases between them. The CDR3 consists of 16 residues. CDR3: CASSSVWRENTGELFF. The CDR3 nucleotides read TGTGCCAGCAGTTCAGTCTGGCGGGAGAACACCGGGGAGCTGTTTTTT.

Only one count was recorded for this clone. V is TRBV27 and J is TRBJ2-7; D might be TRBD1 (6 bases). Trimming stripped 6 bases from V and 2 bases from J, with 11 bases between. This CDR3 region has 13 residues. Germline V gene sequence: CDR1 MNHEY, CDR2 SMNVEV (reference sequence). This CDR3 reads CASSLQGTYEQYF. The DNA of the CDR3 is TGTGCCAGCAGCCTACAGGGCACCTACGAGCAGTACTTC.

The chain has TRBV4-3 and TRBJ2-2, with D uncertain. The V and J ends lost 0 bases and 2 bases respectively, with 7 bases between them. CDR1 is LGHNA and CDR2 is YSLEER in the germline V gene. The CDR3 totals 15 residues. The CDR3 spells CASSQDHRNTGELFF. CDR3 nucleotide sequence: TGCGCCAGCAGCCAAGATCATCGTAACACCGGGGAGCTGTTTTTT.

This clone was recorded once. As DNA, the CDR3 is TGTGCCAGCAGGGGACTCTCCGGGGAGCTGTTTTTT. Protein product: CASRGLSGELFF. This chain joins TRBV27 and TRBJ2-2; D is perhaps TRBD2 (6 bases). The V end lost 6 bases, the J end lost 6 bases, and 8 bases lay between the germline ends. The CDR3 extends over 12 amino acids. The germline gives CDR1 MNHEY, CDR2 SMNVEV (reference sequence).

This clone was seen only a few times. Written as DNA, the CDR3 is TGTGCCAGCAGCCCATTGAGCGGCTCCTACGAGCAGTACTTC. This codes for CASSPLSGSYEQYF. V is TRBV5-4 and J is TRBJ2-7; tentatively, D is TRBD2 (5 bases). The CDR3 is made up of 14 amino acids. Trimming removed 4 bases from V and 0 bases from J, with 11 bases in between. Germline CDR1 and CDR2: SGHNT and YYREEE (reference sequence). The full variable domain, its missing parts supplied by reference TRBV5-4 and TRBJ2-7, is ETGVTQSPTHLIKTRGQQVTLRCSSQSGHNTVSWYQQALGQGPQFIFQYYREEENGRGNFPPRFSGLQFPNYSSELNVNALELDDSALYLCASSPLSGSYEQYFGPGTRLTVT.

CDR3 amino acids: CSVEDRGGPTYNEQFF. The CDR3 region has the DNA TGCAGCGTTGAAGACCGCGGGGGACCAACCTACAATGAGCAGTTCTTC. V usage is TRBV29-1 and J usage is TRBJ2-1, with 7 positions matching TRBD2. Germline V lookup: CDR1 SQVTM, CDR2 ANQGSEA. V was pared by 0 bases and J by 2 bases, with 7 bases of the junction left unmatched. The CDR3 length is 16 residues.

The chain is built from TRBV7-2 and TRBJ1-6; TRBD1 agrees at 8 bases. CDR3 length: 19 amino acids. Unmatched junction bases numbered 16, after V lost 1 base and J lost 8 bases. Germline-derived CDR1 and CDR2 are SGHTA and FQGNSA. The CDR3 spells CASSLVPQGGYYIDSPLHF. The CDR3 region has the DNA TGTGCCAGCAGCTTAGTACCACAGGGGGGGTACTATATTGATTCACCCCTCCACTTT.

The chain has TRBV27 and TRBJ1-4; D perhaps matches TRBD1 (5 bases). Germline V gene lookup returns CDR1 MNHEY and CDR2 SMNVEV (reference sequence). The length of the CDR3 is 17 residues. The germline V and J ends were trimmed by 3 bases and 8 bases, with 22 bases remaining between them. CDR3: CASSFVFGGKGTEKLFF. CDR3 DNA sequence: TGTGCCAGCAGTTTCGTCTTTGGGGGTAAAGGAACAGAAAAACTGTTTTTT.

This clone has a single count. The genes are TRBV6-4 and TRBJ2-1; D is possibly TRBD2 (5 bases). CDR1 and CDR2 (germline): MRHNA, SNTAGT. Trimming took off 0 bases at V and 8 bases at J, with 11 bases between the two ends. CDR3 length: 14 residues. CDR3 loop: CASSDSEGVDEQFF. CDR3 sequence (DNA): TGTGCCAGCAGTGACTCCGAGGGAGTCGATGAGCAGTTCTTC.

The gene calls are TRBV12-5 and TRBJ2-7; possibly TRBD2 for D (6 bases). V lost 11 bases and J 4 bases, leaving 21 bases between the germline ends. Per the germline V gene, CDR1 is LGHNT and CDR2 is FRNRAP. This CDR3 spans 14 amino acids. The DNA of the CDR3 is TGTGCTGGCCTATGGGGGGTCGATAGATACGAGCAGTACTTC. Translating it yields CAGLWGVDRYEQYF.

The chain recombines TRBV9 with TRBJ1-6; TRBD1 might be the D (5 bases). Germline values: CDR1 SGDLS, CDR2 YYNGEE. This CDR3 spans 15 amino acids. V lost 4 bases to trimming and J lost 6 bases, with 14 bases between them. The CDR3 sequence is CASSLKTEGNSPLHF. The CDR3 DNA is TGTGCCAGCAGCCTAAAGACAGAGGGTAATTCACCCCTCCACTTT.

The chain carries TRBV11-1 and TRBJ2-7; D not resolved. V lost 1 base to trimming and J lost 4 bases, with 20 bases between them. The V gene's germline CDR1 is SGHAT and CDR2 FQDESV (reference sequence). The CDR3 spans 17 residues. Here the CDR3 reads CASSLDVGVGNFYEQYF. The CDR3 nucleotides are TGTGCCAGCAGCTTAGACGTTGGCGTAGGAAACTTTTACGAGCAGTACTTC.

The CDR3 reads CASSPGTGDYEQYF. CDR3 sequence (DNA): TGTGCCAGCAGCCCCGGGACTGGGGACTACGAGCAGTACTTC. This chain links TRBV5-4 with TRBJ2-7; a weak D match, TRBD2 (6 bases). Between the trimmed V and J ends, which lost 4 bases and 3 bases, there was a span of 14 bases. The germline CDR1 and CDR2 sequences are SGHNT and YYREEE (reference sequence). The CDR3 loop spans 14 amino acids.

This chain links TRBV2 with TRBJ2-3; possibly TRBD1 for D (5 bases). Trimming shortened V by 6 bases and J by 1 base, and 11 bases separated the two germline ends. CDR3 length equals 14 residues. The germline gives CDR1 SNHLY, CDR2 FYNNEI. CDR3 in amino acids: CASSRVLGTDTQYF. Written as DNA, the CDR3 is TGTGCCAGCAGCAGGGTTTTGGGCACAGATACGCAGTATTTT.

The chain combines TRBV7-6 with TRBJ2-1, with a weak D call TRBD1 (6 bases). Germline assignment: CDR1 SGHVS and CDR2 FNYEAQ. The CDR3 extends over 13 amino acids. V lost 3 bases and J 8 bases, leaving 11 bases between the germline ends. Here the CDR3 DNA reads TGTGCCAGCAGCTTCCACAGGGAAGATGAGCAGTTCTTC. Protein product: CASSFHREDEQFF.

The J gene is TRBJ2-3, the V gene TRBV9; D might be TRBD1 (5 bases). CDR1 SGDLS and CDR2 YYNGEE come from the germline V gene. V dropped 0 bases and J dropped 0 bases, with 11 bases sitting between them. This CDR3 is built from 16 residues. The CDR3 sequence is CASSVGGRTSTDTQYF. In DNA, the CDR3 is TGTGCCAGCAGCGTAGGCGGACGGACAAGCACAGATACGCAGTATTTT.

A note on this clone: This is likely a read error, given that the CDR3 carries no conserved phenylalanine or tryptophan at its end. The DNA is left out, because the CDR3 cannot be placed on it with certainty; the CDR3 is given as TCRdb lists it. V usage is TRBV21-1 and J usage is TRBJ2-7; the listed D gene, TRBD2, was not tested against the DNA. TRBV21-1 is designated a pseudogene. The CDR3 extends over 8 residues, inclusive of both ends. The CDR3 sequence: CASSCLAL.

Only a few counts were recorded for this clone. The V call is TRBV7-6, the J call TRBJ2-7, with 10 nucleotides matching TRBD2. Germline V gene lookup returns CDR1 SGHVS and CDR2 FNYEAQ. This CDR3 spans 12 amino acids. The V segment lost 11 bases and the J segment 6 bases; nucleotides outside the gene matches: 7. CDR3 coding DNA: TGTGCCGGAAGTAGCGGGAGGCTCGAGCAGTACTTC. Its protein is CAGSSGRLEQYF. Looking up the rest from reference TRBV7-6 and TRBJ2-7 gives the full variable domain: GAGVSQSPRYKVTKRGQDVALRCDPISGHVSLYWYRQALGQGPEFLTYFNYEAQQDKSGLPNDRFSAERPEGSISTLTIQRTEQRDSAMYRCAGSSGRLEQYFGPGTRLTVT.

V gene TRBV6-5 combines with J gene TRBJ1-4; TRBD1 agrees at 9 bases. From germline, CDR1 is MNHEY and CDR2 SVGAGI. There are 14 residues in the CDR3. The ends lost 6 bases at V and 5 bases at J; junction bases unmatched: 4. The DNA for the CDR3 is TGTGCCAGCAGCCACAGGGGGCTGAATGAAAAACTGTTTTTT. Translation gives CASSHRGLNEKLFF.

V usage is TRBV2 and J usage is TRBJ2-5, with D perhaps matching TRBD2 (5 bases). The CDR3 contains 14 residues. Trimming removed 2 bases at V and 0 bases at J, with 7 bases between. From germline, CDR1 is SNHLY and CDR2 FYNNEI. The CDR3 loop reads CASSESGYQETQYF. CDR3 nucleotide sequence: TGTGCCAGCAGTGAAAGCGGATACCAAGAGACCCAGTACTTC.

The rearrangement links TRBV27 to TRBJ1-1; TRBD1 agrees at 7 bases. Germline V gene lookup returns CDR1 MNHEY and CDR2 SMNVEV (reference sequence). Germline trimming cut 1 base from V and 1 base from J; bases unmatched to any gene: 9. The length of the CDR3 is 17 residues. CDR3 sequence (DNA): TGTGCCAGCAGTTTATTAGCCCCGGCAGGGGGGAACACTGAAGCTTTCTTT. Its protein is CASSLLAPAGGNTEAFF.

The chain carries TRBV11-3 and TRBJ2-2; D gene ambiguous. The germline CDR1 and CDR2 sequences are SGHNT and YENEEA. V lost 2 bases, J lost 3 bases, and 7 bases lay in between. CDR3 length: 14 residues. As DNA, the CDR3 is TGTGCCAGCAGCTTATGGGATGACACCGGGGAGCTGTTTTTT. Amino acid sequence: CASSLWDDTGELFF.

V gene TRBV7-9 combines with J gene TRBJ1-1, with 7 bases aligning to TRBD1. J was trimmed by 0 bases and V by 4 bases; bases with no gene match: 11. Germline V gene lookup returns CDR1 SEHNR and CDR2 FQNEAQ (reference sequence). CDR3 length: 17 residues. The CDR3 nucleotides are TGTGCCAGCAGCTACAACAGGGGCGGGGGAGTGAACACTGAAGCTTTCTTT. It codes for CASSYNRGGGVNTEAFF.

The genes are TRBV2 and TRBJ2-1, with TRBD2 matching over 10 bases. Germline V gene sequence: CDR1 SNHLY, CDR2 FYNNEI. The junction had 6 bases not matched to a gene; V was cut back by 6 bases and J by 1 base. This CDR3 contains 16 residues. The CDR3 loop reads CASRDRTSGSYNEQFF. CDR3 nucleotides: TGTGCCAGCAGGGACAGGACTAGCGGATCCTACAATGAGCAGTTCTTC.

Only one count was recorded for this clone. The chain is built from TRBV27 and TRBJ2-7; perhaps TRBD2 as D (5 bases). Trimming removed 6 bases at V and 6 bases at J, with 15 bases between. This CDR3 has 13 residues. The germline V gene encodes CDR1 MNHEY and CDR2 SMNVEV (reference sequence). The CDR3 DNA sequence: TGTGCCAGCAGGCCAGGAGGTCCCGGCGAGCAGTACTTC. It is translated as CASRPGGPGEQYF.

This chain uses TRBV19 with TRBJ1-2; D is possibly TRBD1 (5 bases). The CDR3 totals 16 residues. Germline CDR1 reads LNHDA; CDR2 reads SQIVND (reference sequence). Trimming cost V 1 base and J 4 bases, with 16 bases left between them. The CDR3 loop reads CASSIVWGSPTYGYTF. CDR3 coding DNA: TGTGCCAGTAGTATAGTATGGGGCAGCCCAACCTATGGCTACACCTTC.

The V and J genes are TRBV7-9 and TRBJ1-5; D gene uncertain. The CDR3 covers 15 residues. The germline CDR1 and CDR2 sequences are SEHNR and FQNEAQ (reference sequence). V was trimmed by 0 bases and J by 3 bases, leaving 9 bases between them. This chain's CDR3 is CASSLAGGINQPQHF. The CDR3 DNA reads as TGTGCCAGCAGCTTAGCAGGAGGGATCAATCAGCCCCAGCATTTT.

The J gene is TRBJ2-1, the V gene TRBV6-4; 10 nucleotides line up with TRBD2. This CDR3 has 14 amino acids. CDR1 and CDR2 from the germline V gene are MRHNA and SNTAGT. J lost 7 bases, V lost 2 bases, and 2 bases had no gene match. The CDR3 bases are TGTGCCAGCAGTGACACTAGCGGGGTAAATGAGCAGTTCTTC. As protein: CASSDTSGVNEQFF.

The chain links TRBV28 to TRBJ2-6; D remains ambiguous. Germline CDR1 MDHEN, CDR2 SYDVKM. Trimming removed 1 base at V and 3 bases at J, with 7 bases between. This CDR3 contains 15 residues. CDR3 coding DNA: TGTGCCAGCAGTTTATATGGGGTTGGGGCCAACGTCCTGACTTTC. Its protein product is CASSLYGVGANVLTF.